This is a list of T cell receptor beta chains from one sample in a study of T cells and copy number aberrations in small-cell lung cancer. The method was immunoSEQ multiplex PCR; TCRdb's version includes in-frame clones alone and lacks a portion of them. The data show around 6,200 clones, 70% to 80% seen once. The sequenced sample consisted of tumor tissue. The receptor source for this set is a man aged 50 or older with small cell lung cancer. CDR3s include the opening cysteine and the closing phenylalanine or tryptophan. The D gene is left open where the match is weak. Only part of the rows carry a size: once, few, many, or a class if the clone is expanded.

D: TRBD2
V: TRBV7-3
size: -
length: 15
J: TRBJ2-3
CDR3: CASSLAGGPEDTQYF
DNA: TGTGCCAGCAGCTTAGCGGGAGGGCCGGAAGATACGCAGTATTTT

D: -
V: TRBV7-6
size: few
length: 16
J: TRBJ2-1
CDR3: CASSLLVGRSYNEQFF
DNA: TGTGCCAGCAGCTTACTTGTGGGACGATCTTACAATGAGCAGTTCTTC

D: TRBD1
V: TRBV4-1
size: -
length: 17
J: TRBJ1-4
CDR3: CASSLSGVEGAREKLFF
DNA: TGCGCCAGCAGCCTTTCCGGGGTGGAGGGGGCAAGGGAAAAACTGTTTTTT

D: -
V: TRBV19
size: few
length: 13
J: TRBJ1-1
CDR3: CASSPRGGTEAFF
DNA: TGTGCCAGTAGTCCCAGGGGAGGCACTGAAGCTTTCTTT

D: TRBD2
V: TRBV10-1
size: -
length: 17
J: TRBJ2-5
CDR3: CASSEGGSGRAGETQYF
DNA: TGCGCCAGCAGTGAAGGAGGTAGCGGGAGGGCCGGGGAGACCCAGTACTTC

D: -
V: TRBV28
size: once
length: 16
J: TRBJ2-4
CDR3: CASSLWAEGRENIQYF
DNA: TGTGCCAGCAGTTTATGGGCAGAGGGCAGGGAAAACATTCAGTACTTC

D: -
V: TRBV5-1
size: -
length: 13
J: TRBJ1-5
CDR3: CASSGDNNQPQHF
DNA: TGCGCCAGCAGCGGGGACAACAATCAGCCCCAGCATTTT

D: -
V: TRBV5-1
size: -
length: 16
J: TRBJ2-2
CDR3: CASSLGSLGIDGELFF
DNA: TGCGCCAGCAGCTTGGGGTCATTGGGGATAGACGGGGAGCTGTTTTTT

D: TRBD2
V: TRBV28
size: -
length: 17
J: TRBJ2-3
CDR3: CASSFGTSGAGVDTQYF
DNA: TGTGCCAGCAGTTTTGGGACTAGCGGAGCCGGTGTAGATACGCAGTATTTT

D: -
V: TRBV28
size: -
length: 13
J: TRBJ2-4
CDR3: CASSRQAENIQYF
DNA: TGTGCCAGCAGTCGACAGGCCGAAAACATTCAGTACTTC

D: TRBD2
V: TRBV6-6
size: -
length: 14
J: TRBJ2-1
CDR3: CASSLGLAGGGRFF
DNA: TGTGCCAGCAGCCTGGGACTAGCGGGAGGAGGTCGGTTCTTC

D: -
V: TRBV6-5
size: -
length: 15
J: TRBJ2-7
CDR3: CASSQIVAASYEQYF
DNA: TGTGCCAGCAGCCAAATCGTAGCGGCCTCCTACGAGCAGTACTTC

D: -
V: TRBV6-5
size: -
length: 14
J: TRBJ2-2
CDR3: CASRDRGATGELFF
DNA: TGTGCCAGCAGGGACCGGGGGGCCACCGGGGAGCTGTTTTTT

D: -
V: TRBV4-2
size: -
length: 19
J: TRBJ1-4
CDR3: CASSQNLGLSGATNEKLFF
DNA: TGTGCCAGCAGCCAAAACTTGGGCCTTTCAGGGGCAACTAATGAAAAACTGTTTTTT

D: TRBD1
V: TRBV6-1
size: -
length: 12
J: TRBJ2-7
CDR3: CASRRTGYEQYF
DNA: TGTGCCAGCAGGAGGACAGGCTACGAGCAGTACTTC

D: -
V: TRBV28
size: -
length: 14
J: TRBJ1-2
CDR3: CASSFLGAPYGYTF
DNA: TGTGCCAGCAGTTTCTTAGGGGCACCCTATGGCTACACCTTC

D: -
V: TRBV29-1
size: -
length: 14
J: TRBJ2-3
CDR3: CSTQLLGLTDTQYF
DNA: TGCAGCACCCAATTGTTGGGGCTAACAGATACGCAGTATTTT

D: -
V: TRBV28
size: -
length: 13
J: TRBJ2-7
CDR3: CASSLTHLYEQYF
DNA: TGTGCCAGCAGTTTAACACACCTCTACGAGCAGTACTTC

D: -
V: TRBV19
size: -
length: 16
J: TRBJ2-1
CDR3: CASRFAGFIPYNEQFF
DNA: TGTGCCAGTAGATTTGCGGGATTTATCCCCTACAATGAGCAGTTCTTC

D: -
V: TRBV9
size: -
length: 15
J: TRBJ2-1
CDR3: CASSVAGTGFNEQFF
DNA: TGTGCCAGCAGCGTAGCCGGGACGGGATTTAATGAGCAGTTCTTC

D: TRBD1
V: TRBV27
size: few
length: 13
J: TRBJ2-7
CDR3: CASSWDRGYEQYF
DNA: TGTGCCAGCAGTTGGGACAGGGGGTACGAGCAGTACTTC

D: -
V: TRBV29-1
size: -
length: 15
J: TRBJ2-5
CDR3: CSVELGVVLGGTQYF
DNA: TGCAGCGTTGAACTCGGGGTAGTTTTGGGGGGGACCCAGTACTTC

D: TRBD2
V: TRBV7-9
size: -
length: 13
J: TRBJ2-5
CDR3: CASSWEGRETQYF
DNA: TGTGCCAGCAGCTGGGAGGGGAGAGAGACCCAGTACTTC

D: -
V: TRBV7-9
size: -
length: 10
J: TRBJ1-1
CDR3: CASRAVEAFF
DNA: TGTGCCAGCCGAGCGGTTGAAGCTTTCTTT

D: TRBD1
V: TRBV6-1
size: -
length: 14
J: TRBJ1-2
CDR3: CASSANRGEDGYTF
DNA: TGTGCCAGCAGTGCCAACAGGGGTGAGGATGGCTACACCTTC

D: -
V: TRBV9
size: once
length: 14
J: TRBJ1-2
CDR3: CASSLGTFNYGYTF
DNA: TGTGCCAGCAGCTTAGGGACGTTTAACTATGGCTACACCTTC

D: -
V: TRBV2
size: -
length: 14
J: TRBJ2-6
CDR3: CASSEVRRANVLTF
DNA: TGTGCCAGCAGTGAAGTTCGTAGGGCCAACGTCCTGACTTTC

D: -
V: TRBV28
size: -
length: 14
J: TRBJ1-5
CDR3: CASSKPGSSLPQHF
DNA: TGTGCCAGCAGTAAACCAGGGTCAAGTCTACCCCAGCATTTT

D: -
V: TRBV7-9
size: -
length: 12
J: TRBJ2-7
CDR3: CASELTGYEQYF
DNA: TGTGCCAGCGAACTCACAGGGTACGAGCAGTACTTC

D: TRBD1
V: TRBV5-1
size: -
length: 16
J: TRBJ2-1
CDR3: CASSLEQGVRANEQFF
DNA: TGCGCCAGCAGCTTGGAACAGGGGGTAAGGGCCAATGAGCAGTTCTTC

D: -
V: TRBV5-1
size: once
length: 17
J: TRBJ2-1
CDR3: CASSTSRDRFSYNEQFF
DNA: TGCGCCAGCAGTACCTCCCGGGACCGCTTCTCCTACAATGAGCAGTTCTTC

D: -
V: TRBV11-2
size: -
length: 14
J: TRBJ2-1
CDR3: CASSGGPTYNEQFF
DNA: TGTGCCAGCAGCGGGGGACCTACCTACAATGAGCAGTTCTTC

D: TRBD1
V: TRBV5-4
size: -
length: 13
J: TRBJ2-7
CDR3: CASSPDRRDEQYF
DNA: TGTGCCAGCAGCCCGGACAGGCGCGACGAGCAGTACTTC

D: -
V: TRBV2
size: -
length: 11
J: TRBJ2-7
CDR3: CASRVDYEQYF
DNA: TGTGCCAGCAGGGTCGACTACGAGCAGTACTTC

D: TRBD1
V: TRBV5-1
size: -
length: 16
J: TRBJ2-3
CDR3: CASSLEQGARADTQYF
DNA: TGCGCCAGCAGCTTGGAACAGGGGGCGAGGGCAGATACGCAGTATTTT

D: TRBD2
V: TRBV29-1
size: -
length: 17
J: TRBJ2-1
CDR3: CSVEGTASGQQMDEQFF
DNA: TGCAGCGTTGAAGGTACGGCTAGCGGACAACAAATGGATGAGCAGTTCTTC

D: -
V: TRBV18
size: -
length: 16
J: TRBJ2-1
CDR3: CASSPFAMSSYNEQFF
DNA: TGTGCCAGCTCACCATTCGCGATGAGCTCCTACAATGAGCAGTTCTTC

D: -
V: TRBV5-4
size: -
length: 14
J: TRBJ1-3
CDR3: CASSWTGTPSTIYF
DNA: TGTGCCAGCAGCTGGACTGGTACACCTAGCACCATATATTTT

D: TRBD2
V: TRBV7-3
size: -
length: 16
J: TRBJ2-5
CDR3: CASSPSSGRTKETQYF
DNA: TGTGCCAGCAGCCCCTCTAGCGGGAGAACCAAAGAGACCCAGTACTTC

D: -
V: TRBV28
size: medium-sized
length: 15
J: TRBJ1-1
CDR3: CASSLTSGSGTEAFF
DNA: TGTGCCAGCAGCCTTACCTCAGGGTCGGGAACTGAAGCTTTCTTT

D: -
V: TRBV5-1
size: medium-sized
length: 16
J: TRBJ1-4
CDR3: CASSLDRSSGNEKLFF
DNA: TGCGCCAGCAGCTTGGACAGGTCCTCGGGTAATGAAAAACTGTTTTTT

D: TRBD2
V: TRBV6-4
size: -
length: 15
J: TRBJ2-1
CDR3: CASSALAGGPIEQFF
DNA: TGTGCCAGCAGTGCCCTAGCGGGAGGGCCAATTGAGCAGTTCTTC

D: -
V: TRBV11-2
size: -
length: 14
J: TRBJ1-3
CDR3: CASSPHTSGNTIYF
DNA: TGTGCCAGCAGCCCACACACCTCTGGAAACACCATATATTTT

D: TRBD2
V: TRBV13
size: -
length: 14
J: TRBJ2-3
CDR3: CASSLAGGSDTQYF
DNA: TGTGCCAGCAGCTTAGCGGGAGGGTCAGATACGCAGTATTTT

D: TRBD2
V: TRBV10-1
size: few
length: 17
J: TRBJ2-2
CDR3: CAHRLAGDLANTGELFF
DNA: TGCGCCCACCGGCTAGCGGGAGACCTCGCGAACACCGGGGAGCTGTTTTTT

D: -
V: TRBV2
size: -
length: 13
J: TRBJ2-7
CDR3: CASSDVADYEQYF
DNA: TGTGCCAGCAGTGATGTAGCCGACTACGAGCAGTACTTC

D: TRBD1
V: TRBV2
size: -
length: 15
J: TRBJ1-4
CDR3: CASRDRGATNEKLFF
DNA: TGTGCCAGCAGGGACAGGGGCGCGACTAATGAAAAACTGTTTTTT

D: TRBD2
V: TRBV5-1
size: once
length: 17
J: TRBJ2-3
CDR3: CASSTLGLAGSTDTQYF
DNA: TGCGCCAGCAGCACCCTGGGACTAGCGGGAAGCACAGATACGCAGTATTTT

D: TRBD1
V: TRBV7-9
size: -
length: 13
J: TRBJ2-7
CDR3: CASIPRGPYEQYF
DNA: TGTGCCAGCATCCCCAGGGGGCCCTACGAGCAGTACTTC

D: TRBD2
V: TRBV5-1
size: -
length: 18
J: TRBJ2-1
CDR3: CASSYFLSGTSGRNEQFF
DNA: TGCGCCAGCAGCTACTTTCTGTCCGGGACTAGCGGGAGGAATGAGCAGTTCTTC

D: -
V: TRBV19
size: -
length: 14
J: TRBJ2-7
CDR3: CASSTGGNVHEQYF
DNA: TGTGCCAGTAGTACCGGCGGGAACGTCCACGAGCAGTACTTC

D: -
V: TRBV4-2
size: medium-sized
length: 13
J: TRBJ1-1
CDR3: CASSQEMGGEAFF
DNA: TGTGCCAGCAGCCAAGAAATGGGGGGGGAAGCTTTCTTT

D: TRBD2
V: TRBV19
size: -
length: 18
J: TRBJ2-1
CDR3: CASSIDPGVSGSRTEQFF
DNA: TGTGCCAGTAGTATAGACCCCGGGGTCAGCGGGAGCCGAACTGAGCAGTTCTTC

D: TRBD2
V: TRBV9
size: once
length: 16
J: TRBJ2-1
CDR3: CASSVASGGSYNEQFF
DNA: TGTGCCAGCAGCGTAGCTAGCGGGGGCTCCTACAATGAGCAGTTCTTC

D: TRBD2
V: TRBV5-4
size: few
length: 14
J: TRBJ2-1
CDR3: CASSLDASGPEGFF
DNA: TGTGCCAGCAGCTTGGATGCTAGCGGTCCCGAGGGGTTCTTC

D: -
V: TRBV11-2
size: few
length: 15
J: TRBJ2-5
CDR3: CASSSRLEFGETQYF
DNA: TGTGCCAGCAGTTCACGACTAGAGTTCGGAGAGACCCAGTACTTC

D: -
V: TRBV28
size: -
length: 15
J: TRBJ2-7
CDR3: CASGRPRVRRGEQYF
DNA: TGTGCCAGCGGACGGCCTCGCGTACGCCGGGGCGAGCAGTACTTC

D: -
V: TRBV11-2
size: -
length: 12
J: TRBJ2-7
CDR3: CASSQGSYEQYF
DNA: TGTGCCAGCAGCCAAGGGTCCTACGAGCAGTACTTC

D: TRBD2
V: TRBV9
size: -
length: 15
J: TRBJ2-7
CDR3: CASSVRAGGPYEQYF
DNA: TGTGCCAGCAGCGTACGAGCGGGAGGGCCCTACGAGCAGTACTTC